This T cell receptor beta chain was profiled in a study of T-cell reconstitution after alpha-beta-depleted transplantation in children. The CDR3 has 16 amino acids. On this clonotype itself: What it binds is not known.

General observations from the study: Fresh T-cell production supplied most of the T-cell counts and diversity seen one year after transplant. The origin of high day-60 TCRbeta diversity in some patients lay in surviving recipient T cells and thymic progenitors. By about two months after transplant, alpha-beta T cells reportedly arose from several hundred graft clones that had expanded.

The TCRbeta library was prepared with unique molecular identifiers. TCRdb reprocessed the PCR reads with MiXCR, giving one entry per CDR3 protein. Of 780,000 or so distinct CDR3 sequences listed, 15% to 20% are singletons. The chain recombines TRBV21-1 with TRBJ2-1; the table's D call, TRBD1, was not checked against the DNA. TRBV21-1 corresponds to a pseudogene. Sample: PBMCs, mostly from graft donor cells, taken 360 days after TCRalphabeta/CD19-depleted stem cell transplant. This sequence was found in a male patient aged 10 to 17 who had a stem cell transplant for acute lymphoblastic leukemia, so the T cells may come from the graft donor. In DNA form, the CDR3 reads TGTGCCAGCAGCAAAATTCGAACTCCCCTCGGGGTCGAGCAGTTCTTC. Protein sequence: CASSKIRTPLGVEQFF.